What follows are 23 T cell receptor beta chains derived from one specimen sequenced in a study of high-grade serous ovarian cancer treatment subgroups. Repertoires were generated with immunoSEQ multiplex PCR, while TCRdb's copy carries only in-frame clones and drops some. The sample has roughly 9,000 clones, 72% seen once. Tumor tissue was taken before any definitive surgery or chemotherapy was given. The sequenced sample consisted of tumor tissue. Every receptor here comes from a human donor with high-grade serous ovarian cancer.

The V and J genes are TRBV10-2 and TRBJ2-7; 7 bases align to TRBD1. Trimming removed 3 bases from V and 9 bases from J; junction bases left unmatched: 8. This CDR3 has 13 amino acids. Per the germline V gene, CDR1 is WSHSY and CDR2 is SAAADI. CDR3 sequence (DNA): TGCGCCAGCAGTGAATCACAGGGGTCAGGGCAGTACTTC. Its translation is CASSESQGSGQYF.

This clone was observed a handful of times. V gene TRBV9 combines with J gene TRBJ2-7; tentatively, D is TRBD1 (6 bases). V was clipped by 3 bases and J by 4 bases, with 29 bases between them. Per germline, CDR1 SGDLS and CDR2 YYNGEE. This CDR3 comprises 19 residues. Here the CDR3 DNA reads TGTGCCAGCAGCGAACCCCTGGAACTTCAAGGGGGAGTAGCGTACGAGCAGTACTTC. Protein sequence: CASSEPLELQGGVAYEQYF.

The chain uses TRBV5-5 and TRBJ1-4, with D perhaps matching TRBD1 (6 bases). V lost 6 bases, J lost 9 bases, and 21 bases lay in between. The CDR3 covers 15 residues. CDR1 and CDR2 from the germline V gene are SGHKS and YYEKEE (reference sequence). The CDR3 region has the DNA TGTGCCAGCACCTTTGGGGGGCGTTTGGGCCAAAAACTGTTTTTT. Residues: CASTFGGRLGQKLFF.

CDR3 protein: CASSPHRSTSTEQFF. The CDR3, as DNA: TGTGCCAGCAGCCCCCACCGATCGACTAGCACTGAGCAGTTCTTC. V and J are TRBV7-2 and TRBJ2-1, with 7 bases matching TRBD2. Germline values: CDR1 SGHTA, CDR2 FQGNSA. This CDR3 has 15 amino acids. The junction had 13 bases not matched to a gene; V was cut back by 5 bases and J by 9 bases.

This chain uses TRBV5-8 with TRBJ2-5; maybe TRBD1 (6 bases). The closer fit of TRBJ2-7 to the DNA end suggests the J call may be wrong. There are 15 residues in the CDR3. Germline CDR1 is SGHTS and CDR2 is YDEGEE. CDR3: CASSFQGRGSYEQYF. In nucleotides, the CDR3 is TGTGCCAGCAGCTTTCAAGGCAGGGGTAGTTACGAGCAGTACTTC.

The chain recombines TRBV2 with TRBJ2-3; 9 bases agree with TRBD1. V lost 5 bases and J lost 6; bases outside the gene matches: 15. CDR1 and CDR2 from the germline V gene are SNHLY and FYNNEI. The CDR3 spans 17 residues. CDR3 region: CASSRLSVRDRADTQYF. The CDR3 DNA reads as TGTGCCAGCAGTAGACTATCTGTCCGGGACAGGGCCGATACGCAGTATTTT.

A single count supports this clone. The V call is TRBV6-5, the J call TRBJ2-3; D is unresolved. Germline values: CDR1 MNHEY, CDR2 SVGAGI. Trimming left V 5 bases short and J 3 bases short, with 9 bases between. This CDR3 is 13 amino acids long. The chain's CDR3 is CASSLIGTDTQYF. For the CDR3, the DNA is TGTGCCAGCAGTCTTATAGGGACAGATACGCAGTATTTT.

The genes are TRBV19 and TRBJ1-1; D gene unclear. The CDR3 runs 14 residues. The germline gives CDR1 LNHDA, CDR2 SQIVND (reference sequence). The germline V and J ends were trimmed by 7 bases and 0 bases, with 12 bases remaining between them. The DNA for the CDR3 is TGTGCCAGTAAAATTGGCCTAATGAACACTGAAGCTTTCTTT. Its translation is CASKIGLMNTEAFF.

This clone has more than one count but fewer than ten. This chain uses TRBV12-5 with TRBJ2-1; 8 nucleotides align to TRBD1. CDR1 and CDR2 from the germline V gene are LGHNT and FRNRAP. The length of the CDR3 is 12 residues. The trim removed 3 bases at V and 9 bases at J, leaving 1 base unmatched. The CDR3 DNA follows: TGTGCTAGTGGTTTACAGGGGGGTGAGCAGTTCTTC. It is translated as CASGLQGGEQFF.

The rearrangement links TRBV6-5 to TRBJ2-5; D may be TRBD2 (6 bases). Between the trimmed V and J ends, which lost 7 bases and 2 bases, there was a span of 14 bases. The CDR3 runs to 14 residues. Germline loops: CDR1 MNHEY, CDR2 SVGAGI. The CDR3 spells CASKEGGKQETQYF. DNA for the CDR3: TGTGCCAGCAAGGAGGGCGGGAAACAAGAGACCCAGTACTTC.

The DNA of the CDR3 is TGTGCCATCAGTGAGTCCAGCGTCGACTACAATGAGCAGTTCTTC. Protein product: CAISESSVDYNEQFF. The chain recombines TRBV10-3 with TRBJ2-1; no reliable D call. Germline assignment: CDR1 ENHRY and CDR2 SYGVKD. V gave up 0 bases and J gave up 3 bases, with 9 bases separating them. The CDR3 length is 15 residues.

The chain uses TRBV5-1 and TRBJ2-3; D gene ambiguous. The V end lost 3 bases, the J end lost 0 bases, and 11 bases lay between the germline ends. Germline loops: CDR1 SGHRS, CDR2 YFSETQ. The CDR3 loop spans 15 amino acids. CDR3 DNA: TGCGCCAGCAGCTGGGTCCGTGCTAGCACAGATACGCAGTATTTT. It codes for CASSWVRASTDTQYF. The complete variable domain, with remaining parts taken from reference TRBV5-1 and TRBJ2-3, reads KAGVTQTPRYLIKTRGQQVTLSCSPISGHRSVSWYQQTPGQGLQFLFEYFSETQRNKGNFPGRFSGRQFSNSRSEMNVSTLELGDSALYLCASSWVRASTDTQYFGPGTRLTVL.

The chain employs TRBV4-2 and TRBJ1-5; D unresolved. This CDR3 has 15 amino acids. Trimming left V 0 bases short and J 11 bases short, with 17 bases between. Germline values: CDR1 LGHNA, CDR2 YNFKEQ. The CDR3 DNA sequence: TGTGCCAGCAGCCAAGAAAGTCGGCAACCCGGGGCCCAGCATTTT. This codes for CASSQESRQPGAQHF.

This rearrangement joins TRBV6-5 to TRBJ1-2, with 10 bases identical to TRBD1. CDR1 is MNHEY, CDR2 SVGAGI, per germline. J was trimmed by 5 bases and V by 4 bases; bases with no gene match: 10. This CDR3 contains 16 residues. The CDR3 protein is CASSSDRTGGGYGYTF. CDR3 in DNA: TGTGCCAGCAGTTCTGACCGGACAGGGGGAGGGTATGGCTACACCTTC.

The chain carries TRBV11-2 and TRBJ2-5, with TRBD1 identical over 9 bases. V gave up 3 bases and J gave up 5 bases; unmatched junction bases: 7. CDR1 and CDR2 (germline): SGHAT, FQNNGV. The CDR3 covers 15 residues. CDR3 nucleotides: TGTGCCAGCAGCTTCCAACGGGACAGGGCTGAGACCCAGTACTTC. Its protein is CASSFQRDRAETQYF.

The chain joins TRBV19 to TRBJ2-7, with 11 positions matching TRBD2. V gave up 4 bases and J gave up 2 bases; unmatched junction bases: 4. The germline V gene has CDR1 LNHDA and CDR2 SQIVND (reference sequence). The CDR3 covers 15 residues. CDR3 DNA sequence: TGTGCCAGTAGTACCCTAGCGGGAGGTCCCTACGAGCAGTACTTC. This codes for CASSTLAGGPYEQYF.

This sequence joins TRBV4-1 and TRBJ1-4; D ambiguous. The V gene lost 4 bases and the J gene lost 5 bases, with 14 bases spanning the gap. The CDR3 is 15 residues long. Germline V gives CDR1 MGHRA, CDR2 YSYEKL. CDR3 DNA sequence: TGCGCCAGCAGCCTCACGGGAGGAGGCAATGAAAAACTGTTTTTT. Protein: CASSLTGGGNEKLFF.

The chain combines TRBV4-3 with TRBJ2-4; D is possibly TRBD2 (5 bases). CDR1 is LGHNA and CDR2 is YSLEER in the germline V gene. V shed 0 bases and J shed 6 bases, with 15 bases lying between them. The CDR3 has 16 amino acids. CDR3 protein: CASSQDLGLTGNIQYF. The DNA of the CDR3 is TGCGCCAGCAGCCAAGATCTTGGACTTACCGGAAACATTCAGTACTTC.

CDR3 in amino acids: CASSDSWENTEAFF. CDR3 coding DNA: TGTGCCAGCAGTGACTCTTGGGAGAACACTGAAGCTTTCTTT. The chain joins TRBV6-4 to TRBJ1-1; D is unclear. V was pared by 0 bases and J by 1 base, with 6 bases between. Germline values: CDR1 MRHNA, CDR2 SNTAGT. This CDR3 region has 14 residues.

The V gene is TRBV4-1, the J gene TRBJ2-1, with D maybe TRBD1 (5 bases). CDR1 is MGHRA and CDR2 is YSYEKL in the germline V gene. The CDR3 spans 16 residues. V was shortened by 3 bases and J by 0 bases, with 12 bases between the two germline ends. The CDR3: CASSHQGQSSYNEQFF. In nucleotides, the CDR3 is TGCGCCAGCAGCCACCAGGGCCAAAGCTCCTACAATGAGCAGTTCTTC.

This clone was detected once. V and J are TRBV9 and TRBJ1-6; D ambiguous. The V gene lost 0 bases and the J gene lost 9 bases, with 4 bases spanning the gap. The CDR3 spans 12 residues. Germline CDR1 and CDR2: SGDLS and YYNGEE. In DNA, the CDR3 is TGTGCCAGCAGCGTAGCTACTTCACCCCTCCACTTT. Protein: CASSVATSPLHF.

The chain joins TRBV4-1 to TRBJ1-2; D possibly corresponds to TRBD1 (6 bases). The germline V gene encodes CDR1 MGHRA and CDR2 YSYEKL. There are 14 residues in the CDR3. V shed 1 base and J shed 7 bases, with 13 bases lying between them. In nucleotides, the CDR3 is TGCGCCAGCAGCCAAGCCGGGACACAATCTGGCTACACCTTC. Protein product: CASSQAGTQSGYTF.

The chain has TRBV19 and TRBJ2-6; tentatively, D is TRBD1 or TRBD2 (6 bases each). CDR1 is LNHDA, CDR2 SQIVND, per germline (reference sequence). V shed 5 bases and J shed 4 bases, with 9 bases lying between them. The CDR3 totals 14 residues. CDR3 amino acids: CASSGGLGANVLTF. In nucleotides, the CDR3 is TGTGCCAGTAGTGGGGGGCTGGGGGCCAACGTCCTGACTTTC.